This entry features one TCR beta chain sequence. The data were obtained in a study of somatic mutations in cytotoxic T cells in rheumatoid arthritis. Study-wide background: Selected populations of V beta antibody-stained T cells underwent flow sorting at nearly 100% purity; these encompassed V beta1+ cells subjected to TCRB sequencing.

Some clones are missing from TCRdb's copy, which holds only in-frame ones; the method was immunoSEQ multiplex PCR. The sample gives around 4,000 clones, around 77% of which show up once; approximately 30% is in the top ten. Germline values: CDR1 LNHDA, CDR2 SQIVND (reference sequence). V dropped 5 bases and J dropped 4 bases, with 8 bases sitting between them. The CDR3 spans 12 residues. The source is a woman aged 55-70 years with rheumatoid arthritis. Material for sequencing was CD8+ T cells sorted from blood. The chain is built from TRBV19 and TRBJ1-1; perhaps TRBD1 as D (6 bases). This CDR3 is CASSFRGTEAFF. The CDR3 region has the DNA TGTGCCAGTAGTTTCAGGGGCACTGAAGCTTTCTTT.